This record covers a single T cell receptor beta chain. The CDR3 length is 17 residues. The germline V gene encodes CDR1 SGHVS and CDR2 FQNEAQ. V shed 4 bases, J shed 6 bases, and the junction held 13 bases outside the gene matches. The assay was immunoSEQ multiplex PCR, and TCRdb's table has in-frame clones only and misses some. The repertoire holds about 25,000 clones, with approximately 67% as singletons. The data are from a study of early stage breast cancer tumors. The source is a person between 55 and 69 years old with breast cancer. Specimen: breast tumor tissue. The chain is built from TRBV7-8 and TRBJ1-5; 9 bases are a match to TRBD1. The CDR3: CASSYVSGTGFRQPQHF. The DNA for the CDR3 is TGTGCCAGCAGCTACGTCTCCGGGACAGGGTTTCGTCAGCCCCAGCATTTT.